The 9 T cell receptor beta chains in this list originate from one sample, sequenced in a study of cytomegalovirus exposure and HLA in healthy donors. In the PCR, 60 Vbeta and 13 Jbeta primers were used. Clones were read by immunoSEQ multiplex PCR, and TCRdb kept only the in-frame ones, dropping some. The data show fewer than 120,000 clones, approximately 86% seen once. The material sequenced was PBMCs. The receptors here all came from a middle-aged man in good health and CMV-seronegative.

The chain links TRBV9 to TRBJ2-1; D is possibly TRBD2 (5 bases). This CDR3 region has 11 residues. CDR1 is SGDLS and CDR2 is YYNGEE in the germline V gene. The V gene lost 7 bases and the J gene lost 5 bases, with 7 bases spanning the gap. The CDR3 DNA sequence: TGTGCCAGCGGAGGTAACAATGAGCAGTTCTTC. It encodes CASGGNNEQFF.

The CDR3 spells CASRNGGGKTEAFF. CDR3 coding DNA: TGTGCCAGTAGGAATGGGGGAGGAAAGACTGAAGCTTTCTTT. The chain has TRBV19 and TRBJ1-1; a possible D gene is TRBD1 (5 bases). Germline V gives CDR1 LNHDA, CDR2 SQIVND (reference sequence). The CDR3 extends over 14 amino acids. The germline V and J ends were trimmed by 6 bases and 5 bases, with 16 bases remaining between them.

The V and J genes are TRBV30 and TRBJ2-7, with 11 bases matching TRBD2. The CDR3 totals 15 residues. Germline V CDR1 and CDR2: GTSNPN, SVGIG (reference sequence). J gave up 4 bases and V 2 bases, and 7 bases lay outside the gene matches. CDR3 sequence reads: CAWSPGTSGHYEQYF. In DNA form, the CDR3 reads TGTGCCTGGAGTCCCGGGACTAGCGGACATTACGAGCAGTACTTC.

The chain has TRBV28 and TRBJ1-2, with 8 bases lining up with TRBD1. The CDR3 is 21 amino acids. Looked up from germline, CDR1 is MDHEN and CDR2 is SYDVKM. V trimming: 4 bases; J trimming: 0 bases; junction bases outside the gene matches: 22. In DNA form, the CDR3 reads TGTGCCAGCAGTTCACTCCTGGGGGGTGACAGGGGACCCGACTCTAACTATGGCTACACCTTC. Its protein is CASSSLLGGDRGPDSNYGYTF.

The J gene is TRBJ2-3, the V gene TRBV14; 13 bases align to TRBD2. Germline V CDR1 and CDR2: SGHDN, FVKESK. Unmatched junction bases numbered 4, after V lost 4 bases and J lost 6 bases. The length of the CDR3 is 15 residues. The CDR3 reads CASSRTSGGPDTQYF. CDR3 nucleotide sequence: TGTGCCAGCAGCCGGACTAGCGGGGGCCCGGATACGCAGTATTTT.

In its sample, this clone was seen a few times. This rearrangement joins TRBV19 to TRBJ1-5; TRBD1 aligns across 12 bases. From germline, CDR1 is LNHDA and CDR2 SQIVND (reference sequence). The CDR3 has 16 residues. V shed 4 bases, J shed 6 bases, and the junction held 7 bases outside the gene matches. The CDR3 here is CASSTGDRGRGQPQHF. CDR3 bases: TGTGCCAGTAGTACCGGGGACAGGGGGCGAGGTCAGCCCCAGCATTTT.

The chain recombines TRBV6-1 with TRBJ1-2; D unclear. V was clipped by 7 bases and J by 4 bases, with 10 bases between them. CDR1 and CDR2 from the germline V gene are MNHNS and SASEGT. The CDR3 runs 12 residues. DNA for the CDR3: TGTGCCAGCATATCACTTGGCTATGGCTACACCTTC. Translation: CASISLGYGYTF.

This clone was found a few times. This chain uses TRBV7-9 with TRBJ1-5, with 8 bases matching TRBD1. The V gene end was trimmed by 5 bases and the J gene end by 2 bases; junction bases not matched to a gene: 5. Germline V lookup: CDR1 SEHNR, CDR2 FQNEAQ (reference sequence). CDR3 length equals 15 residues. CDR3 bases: TGTGCCAGCAGCCTACAGGGGGGGGGCAATCAGCCCCAGCATTTT. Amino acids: CASSLQGGGNQPQHF.

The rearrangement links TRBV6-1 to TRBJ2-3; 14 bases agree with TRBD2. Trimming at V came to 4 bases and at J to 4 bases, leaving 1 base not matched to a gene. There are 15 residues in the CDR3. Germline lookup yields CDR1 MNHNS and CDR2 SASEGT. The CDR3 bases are TGTGCCAGCAGTGGACTAGCGGGGGGGCCAGATACGCAGTATTTT. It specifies CASSGLAGGPDTQYF.